This is a list of T cell receptor beta chains from one sample in a study of T cell changes during pregnancy in multiple sclerosis. TCRdb keeps only in-frame clones here, not all; method: immunoSEQ multiplex PCR. This sample has 49,000 or so clones, with about 91% found just once. The input for sequencing was peripheral blood, taken in the third trimester of pregnancy. The source is a female donor with multiple sclerosis, enrolled in a pregnancy study. Each CDR3 is given with its conserved first and last residue. The D gene is left open where the match is weak. The size of a clone is reported for some rows only, either as once, few or many, or as a class for expanded clones.

V gene	J gene	clone size	D gene	CDR3 protein	CDR3 DNA
TRBV11-2	TRBJ2-7	once	-	CASSPKTGREQYF	TGTGCCAGCAGCCCCAAGACAGGGAGGGAGCAGTACTTC
TRBV9	TRBJ1-4	-	-	CASSPGTLDNEKLFF	TGTGCCAGCAGCCCCGGGACACTGGATAATGAAAAACTGTTTTTT
TRBV28	TRBJ2-3	-	-	CATARGRLDNTDTQYF	TGTGCCACCGCCAGGGGACGTCTAGATAATACAGATACGCAGTATTTT
TRBV4-2	TRBJ2-3	-	TRBD2	CASSHEDTGPSGIDTQYF	TGTGCCAGCAGCCACGAAGATACGGGGCCTAGCGGAATAGATACGCAGTATTTT
TRBV2	TRBJ2-7	-	-	CASTPPEQNREYEQYF	TGTGCCAGCACTCCCCCTGAACAGAACAGGGAATACGAGCAGTACTTC
TRBV7-3	TRBJ2-3	-	TRBD1	CASSLTIVGQGADTQYF	TGTGCCAGCAGCTTAACGATTGTGGGACAGGGGGCAGATACGCAGTATTTT
TRBV4-2	TRBJ2-1	-	-	CASSQLYGGHEQFF	TGTGCCAGCAGCCAACTTTACGGTGGGCATGAGCAGTTCTTC
TRBV4-3	TRBJ2-5	-	-	CASSQGARQETQYF	TGCGCCAGCAGCCAAGGGGCTCGACAGGAGACCCAGTACTTC
TRBV18	TRBJ2-3	-	TRBD2	CASSQLGLANTDTQYF	TGTGCCAGCTCACAACTGGGACTAGCGAACACAGATACGCAGTATTTT
TRBV7-2	TRBJ2-1	once	TRBD2	CASSLGRGRGNEQFF	TGTGCCAGCAGCTTAGGGCGCGGGAGGGGCAATGAGCAGTTCTTC
TRBV4-2	TRBJ2-2	-	-	CASSPGAEVTGELFF	TGTGCCAGCAGCCCTGGGGCAGAAGTGACCGGGGAGCTGTTTTTT
TRBV7-2	TRBJ2-7	medium-sized	-	CASSPKTGREQYF	TGTGCCAGCAGCCCCAAGACAGGGAGGGAGCAGTACTTC
TRBV29-1	TRBJ2-1	-	TRBD1	CSVGGTGIMEQFF	TGCAGCGTTGGTGGGACAGGGATAATGGAGCAGTTCTTC
TRBV7-9	TRBJ2-7	-	TRBD1	CASSLNRGQGSYEQYF	TGTGCCAGCAGCTTAAACAGGGGGCAGGGATCCTACGAGCAGTACTTC
TRBV7-2	TRBJ2-2	-	-	CASSRDSGGTGELFF	TGTGCCAGCAGCCGGGACTCCGGCGGTACCGGGGAGCTGTTTTTT
TRBV10-3	TRBJ2-1	-	-	CAISLEAGPQFF	TGTGCCATCAGCCTTGAGGCAGGGCCTCAGTTCTTC
TRBV18	TRBJ2-1	-	TRBD2	CASSPVAGTYNEQFF	TGTGCCAGCTCACCAGTAGCGGGAACATACAATGAGCAGTTCTTC
TRBV18	TRBJ2-1	-	TRBD2	CASSSLAGGYNEQFF	TGTGCCAGCTCATCCTTAGCGGGAGGCTACAATGAGCAGTTCTTC
TRBV5-1	TRBJ2-7	-	TRBD2	CASSYKTGTSGTSYEQYF	TGCGCCAGCAGCTATAAGACCGGGACTAGCGGGACATCCTACGAGCAGTACTTC
TRBV6-6	TRBJ1-1	-	TRBD1	CASSHAPGQADTEAFF	TGTGCCAGCAGCCACGCCCCGGGACAGGCGGACACTGAAGCTTTCTTT
TRBV11-3	TRBJ1-3	-	TRBD1	CASSPGQGPGNTIYF	TGTGCCAGCAGCCCTGGACAGGGGCCAGGAAACACCATATATTTT
TRBV4-1	TRBJ1-4	-	TRBD1	CASSLTGTGGEKLFF	TGCGCCAGCAGCCTAACCGGGACAGGGGGTGAAAAACTGTTTTTT